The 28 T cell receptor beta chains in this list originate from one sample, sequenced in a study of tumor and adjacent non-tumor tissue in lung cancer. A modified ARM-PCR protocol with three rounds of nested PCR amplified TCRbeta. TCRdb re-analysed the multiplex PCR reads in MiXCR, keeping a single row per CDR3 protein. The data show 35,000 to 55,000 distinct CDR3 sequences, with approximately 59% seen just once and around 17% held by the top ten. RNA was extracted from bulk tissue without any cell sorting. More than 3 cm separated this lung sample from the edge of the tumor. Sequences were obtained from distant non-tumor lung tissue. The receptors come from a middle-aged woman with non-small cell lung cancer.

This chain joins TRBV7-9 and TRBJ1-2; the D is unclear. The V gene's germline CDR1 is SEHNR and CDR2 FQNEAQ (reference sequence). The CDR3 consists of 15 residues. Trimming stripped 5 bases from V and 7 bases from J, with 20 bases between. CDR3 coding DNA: TGTGCCAGCAGCACCTTGGAAAGTCCTTCGGGTGGCTACACCTTC. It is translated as CASSTLESPSGGYTF.

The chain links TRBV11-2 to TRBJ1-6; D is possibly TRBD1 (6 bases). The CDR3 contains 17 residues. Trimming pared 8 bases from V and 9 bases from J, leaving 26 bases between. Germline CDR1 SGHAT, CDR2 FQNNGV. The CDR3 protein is CASCPTLGTNRSSPLHF. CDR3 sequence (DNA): TGTGCCAGCTGTCCAACATTAGGGACAAACCGGAGTTCACCCCTCCACTTT.

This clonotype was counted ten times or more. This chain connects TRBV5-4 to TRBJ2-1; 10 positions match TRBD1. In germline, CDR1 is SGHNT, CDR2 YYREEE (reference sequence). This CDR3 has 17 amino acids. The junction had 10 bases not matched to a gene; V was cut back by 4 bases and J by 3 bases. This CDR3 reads CASSTGTGVVGYNEQFF. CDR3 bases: TGTGCCAGCAGCACAGGGACAGGGGTGGTGGGCTACAATGAGCAGTTCTTC.

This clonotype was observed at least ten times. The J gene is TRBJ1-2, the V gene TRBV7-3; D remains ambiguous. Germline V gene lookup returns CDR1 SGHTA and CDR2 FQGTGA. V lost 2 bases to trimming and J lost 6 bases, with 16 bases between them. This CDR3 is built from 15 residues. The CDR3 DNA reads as TGTGCCAGCAGCTTAGGGCCTAGGATTGTGGATGGCTACACCTTC. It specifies CASSLGPRIVDGYTF.

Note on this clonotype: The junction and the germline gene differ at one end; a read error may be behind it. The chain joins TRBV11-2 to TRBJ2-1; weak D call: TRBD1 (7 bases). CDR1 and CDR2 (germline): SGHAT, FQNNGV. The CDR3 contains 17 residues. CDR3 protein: CASSLRDPGGGHYEKFF. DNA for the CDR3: TGTGCCAGCAGCCTCCGAGATCCAGGAGGGGGCCATTATGAGAAGTTCTTC. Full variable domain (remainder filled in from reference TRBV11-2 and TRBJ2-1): EAGVAQSPRYKIIEKRQSVAFWCNPISGHATLYWYQQILGQGPKLLIQFQNNGVVDDSQLPKDRFSAERLKGVDSTLKIQPAKLEDSAVYLCASSLRDPGGGHYEKFFGPGTRLTVL.

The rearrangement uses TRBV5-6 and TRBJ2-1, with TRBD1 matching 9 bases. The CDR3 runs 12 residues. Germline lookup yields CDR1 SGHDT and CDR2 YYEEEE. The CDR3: CNSSPNRDREFF. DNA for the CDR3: TGTAACAGCAGTCCGAACCGGGACAGGGAGTTCTTC. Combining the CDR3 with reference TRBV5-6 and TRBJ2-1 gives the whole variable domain DAGVTQSPTHLIKTRGQQVTLRCSPKSGHDTVSWYQQALGQGPQFIFQYYEEEERQRGNFPDRFSGHQFPNYSSELNVNALLLGDSALYLCNSSPNRDREFFGPGTRLTVL.

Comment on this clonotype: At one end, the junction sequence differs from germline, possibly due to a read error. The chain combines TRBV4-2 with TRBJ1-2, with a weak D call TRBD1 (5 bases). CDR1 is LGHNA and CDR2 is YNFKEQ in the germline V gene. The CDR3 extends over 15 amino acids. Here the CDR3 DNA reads TGTGCCAGCAGCCGAGAAGGCCAGGGAGGGGATGGCTACGCCTTC. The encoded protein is CASSREGQGGDGYAF.

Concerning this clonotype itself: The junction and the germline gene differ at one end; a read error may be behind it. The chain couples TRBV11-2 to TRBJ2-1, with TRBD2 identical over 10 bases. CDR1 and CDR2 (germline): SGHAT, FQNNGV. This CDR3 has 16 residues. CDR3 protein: CANSLGPLAGHSEQFF. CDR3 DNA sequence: TGTGCCAACAGCTTAGGGCCACTAGCGGGGCACAGTGAGCAGTTCTTC.

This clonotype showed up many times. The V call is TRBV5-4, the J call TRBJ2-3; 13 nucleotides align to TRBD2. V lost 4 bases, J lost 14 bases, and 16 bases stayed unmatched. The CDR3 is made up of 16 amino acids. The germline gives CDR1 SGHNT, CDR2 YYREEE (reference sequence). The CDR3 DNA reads TGTGCCAGCAGCCACGGCGGACTAGCGGGAGATTATAGGCCGTATTTT. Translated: CASSHGGLAGDYRPYF.

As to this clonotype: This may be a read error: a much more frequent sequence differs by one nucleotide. The CDR3, as DNA: TGTGCCTGGAGTGTGGGGACAGGGGGCCAGAGCGGGCAGTACGTC. It translates to CAWSVGTGGQSGQYV. The gene calls are TRBV30 and TRBJ2-7, with 12 bases identical to TRBD1. The CDR3 spans 15 residues. V gave up 0 bases and J gave up 9 bases; unmatched junction bases: 9. Looked up from germline, CDR1 is GTSNPN and CDR2 is SVGIG (reference sequence).

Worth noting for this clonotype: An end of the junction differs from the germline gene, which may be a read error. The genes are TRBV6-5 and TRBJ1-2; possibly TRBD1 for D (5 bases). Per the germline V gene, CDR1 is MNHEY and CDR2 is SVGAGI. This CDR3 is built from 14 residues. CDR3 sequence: CASSIRARAYGYTF. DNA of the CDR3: TGTGCCAGCAGTATCAGGGCAAGGGCGTATGGCTATACCTTC.

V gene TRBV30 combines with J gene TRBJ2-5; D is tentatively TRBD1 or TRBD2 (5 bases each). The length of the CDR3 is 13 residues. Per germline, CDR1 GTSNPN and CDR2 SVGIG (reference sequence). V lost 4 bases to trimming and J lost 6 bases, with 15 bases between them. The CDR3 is CAWIPEGTKTQYF. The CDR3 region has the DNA TGTGCCTGGATCCCCGAGGGGACGAAGACCCAGTACTTC. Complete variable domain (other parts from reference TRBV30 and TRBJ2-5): SQTIHQWPATLVQPVGSPLSLECTVEGTSNPNLYWYRQAAGRGLQLLFYSVGIGQISSEVPQNLSASRPQDRQFILSSKKLLLSDSGFYLCAWIPEGTKTQYFGPGTRLLVL.

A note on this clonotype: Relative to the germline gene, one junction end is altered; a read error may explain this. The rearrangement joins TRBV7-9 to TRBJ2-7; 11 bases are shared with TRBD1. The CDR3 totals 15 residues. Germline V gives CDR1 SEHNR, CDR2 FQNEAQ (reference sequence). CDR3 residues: CASSFWTGGRNEQYF. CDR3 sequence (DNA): TGCGCCAGCAGCTTCTGGACAGGGGGCCGAAATGAGCAGTACTTC.

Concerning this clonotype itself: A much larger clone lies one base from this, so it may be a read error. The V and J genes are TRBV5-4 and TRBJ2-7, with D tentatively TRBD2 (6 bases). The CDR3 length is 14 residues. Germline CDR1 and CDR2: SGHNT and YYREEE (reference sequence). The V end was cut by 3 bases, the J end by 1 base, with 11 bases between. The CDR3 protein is CASSSSGASYEQYF. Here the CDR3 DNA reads TGTGCCAGCAGCTCGTCGGGAGCGTCCTACGAGCAGTACTTC.

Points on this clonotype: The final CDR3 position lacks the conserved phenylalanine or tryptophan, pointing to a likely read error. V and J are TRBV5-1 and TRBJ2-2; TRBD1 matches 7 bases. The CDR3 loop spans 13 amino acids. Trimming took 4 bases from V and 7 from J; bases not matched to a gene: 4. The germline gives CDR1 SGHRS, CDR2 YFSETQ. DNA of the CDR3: TGCGCCAGCAGCCCACGGGACAGCGGGGAGCTGTTTTTG. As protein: CASSPRDSGELFL.

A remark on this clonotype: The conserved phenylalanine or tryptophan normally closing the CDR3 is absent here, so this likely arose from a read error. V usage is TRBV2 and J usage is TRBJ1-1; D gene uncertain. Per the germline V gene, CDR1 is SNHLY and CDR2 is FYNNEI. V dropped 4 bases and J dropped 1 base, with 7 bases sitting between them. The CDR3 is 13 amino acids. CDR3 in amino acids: CASSGERNTEAFI. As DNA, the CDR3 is TGTGCCAGCAGTGGAGAGAGGAACACTGAAGCTTTCATT.

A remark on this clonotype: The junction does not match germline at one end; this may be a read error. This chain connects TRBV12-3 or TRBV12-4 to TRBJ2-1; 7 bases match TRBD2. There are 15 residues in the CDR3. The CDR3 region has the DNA TGTGTCAACAGTTCCAGCGGGGCCTCCTACAATGAGCAGTTATTC. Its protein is CVNSSSGASYNEQLF.

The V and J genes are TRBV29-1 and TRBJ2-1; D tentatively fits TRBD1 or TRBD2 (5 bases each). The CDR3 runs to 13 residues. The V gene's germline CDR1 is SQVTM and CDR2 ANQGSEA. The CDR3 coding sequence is TGCAGTGTAAAGCGGACACCTCATAATGAGCAGTTCTTC. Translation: CSVKRTPHNEQFF.

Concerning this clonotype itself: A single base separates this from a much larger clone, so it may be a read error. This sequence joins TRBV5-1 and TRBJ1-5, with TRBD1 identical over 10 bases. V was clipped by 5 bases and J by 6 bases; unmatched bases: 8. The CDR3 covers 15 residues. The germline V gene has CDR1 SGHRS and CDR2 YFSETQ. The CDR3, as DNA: TGCGCCAGCAGAGCCGGGACAGGGGACGTTCAGCCCCAGCATTTT. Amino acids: CASRAGTGDVQPQHF.

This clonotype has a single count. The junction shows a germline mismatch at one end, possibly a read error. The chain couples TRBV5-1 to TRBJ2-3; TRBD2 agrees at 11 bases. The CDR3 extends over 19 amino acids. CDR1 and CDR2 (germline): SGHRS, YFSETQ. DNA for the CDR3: TGTGCCAGCAGGAATCCATGGGCTAGCGGGGGGACTAGCACGGATACGCAGTATTTT. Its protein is CASRNPWASGGTSTDTQYF.

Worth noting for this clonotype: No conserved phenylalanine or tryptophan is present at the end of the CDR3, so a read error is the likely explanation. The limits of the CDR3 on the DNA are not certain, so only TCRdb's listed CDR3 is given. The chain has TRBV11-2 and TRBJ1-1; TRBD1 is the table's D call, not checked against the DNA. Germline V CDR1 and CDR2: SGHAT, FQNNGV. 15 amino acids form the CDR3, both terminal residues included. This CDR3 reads CASSLFRQLQAEASI.

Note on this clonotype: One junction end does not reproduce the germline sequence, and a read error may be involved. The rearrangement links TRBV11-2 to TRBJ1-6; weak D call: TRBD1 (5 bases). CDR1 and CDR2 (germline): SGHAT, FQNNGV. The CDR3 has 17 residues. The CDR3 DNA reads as TGTGCCAGCAGCACAACATTAGGGGCAAAGCGGAGTTCACCCCTCCGCTTT. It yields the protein CASSTTLGAKRSSPLRF.

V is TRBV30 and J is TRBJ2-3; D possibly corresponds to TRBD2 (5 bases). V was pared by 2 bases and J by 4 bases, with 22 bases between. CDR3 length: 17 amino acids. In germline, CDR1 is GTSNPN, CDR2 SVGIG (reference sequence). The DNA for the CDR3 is TGTGCCTGGAGTCGCTCTTCCGGAGGCGGTTTTGCAGATACGCAGTATTTT. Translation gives CAWSRSSGGGFADTQYF.

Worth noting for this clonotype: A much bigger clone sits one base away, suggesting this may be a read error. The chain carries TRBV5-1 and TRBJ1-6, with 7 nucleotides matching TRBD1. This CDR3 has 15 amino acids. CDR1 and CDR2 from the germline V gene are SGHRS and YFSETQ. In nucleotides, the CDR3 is TGCGCCAGCAGCTTGGAGGGGGCGCGGGATTCACCCCCCCACTTT. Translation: CASSLEGARDSPPHF.

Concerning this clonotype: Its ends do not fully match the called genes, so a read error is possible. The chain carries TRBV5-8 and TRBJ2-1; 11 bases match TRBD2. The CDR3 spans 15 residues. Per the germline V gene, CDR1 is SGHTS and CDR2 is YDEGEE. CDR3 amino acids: CVSSLGLAENNEQFF. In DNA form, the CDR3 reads TGTGTCAGCAGCTTGGGACTAGCGGAAAACAATGAGCAGTTCTTT.

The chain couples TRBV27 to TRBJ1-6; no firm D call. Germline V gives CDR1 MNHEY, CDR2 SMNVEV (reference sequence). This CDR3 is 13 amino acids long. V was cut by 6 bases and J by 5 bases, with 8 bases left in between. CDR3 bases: TGTGCCAGCAGCGCCAGCGATAATTCACCCCTCCACTTT. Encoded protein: CASSASDNSPLHF.

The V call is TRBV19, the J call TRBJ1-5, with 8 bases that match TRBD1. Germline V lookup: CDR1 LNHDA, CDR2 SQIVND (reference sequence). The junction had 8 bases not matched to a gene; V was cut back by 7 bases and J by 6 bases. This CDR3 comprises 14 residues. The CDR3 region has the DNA TGTGCCAGTAAAGGACAGGGCAAGGGTCAGCCCCAGCATTTT. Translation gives CASKGQGKGQPQHF.

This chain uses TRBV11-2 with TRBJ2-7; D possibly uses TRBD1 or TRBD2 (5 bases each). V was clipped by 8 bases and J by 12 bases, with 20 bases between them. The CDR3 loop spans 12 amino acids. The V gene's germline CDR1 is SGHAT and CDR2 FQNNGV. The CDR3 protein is CASGIEGIGLYF. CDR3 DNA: TGTGCCAGCGGCATAGAGGGGATAGGGCTGTACTTC.